This T cell receptor (beta chain) comes out of a study of chemoradiotherapy in HPV16-positive cancers. V was shortened by 8 bases and J by 13 bases, with 18 bases between the two germline ends. The length of the CDR3 is 13 residues. In germline, CDR1 is SGHTA, CDR2 FQGNSA. Generated by immunoSEQ multiplex PCR, the TCRdb table keeps only in-frame clones and is missing some. The sample consists of approximately 30,000 clones, 85% to 95% of them appearing once. The chain uses TRBV7-2 and TRBJ2-6; the D is unclear. This receptor was taken from a human donor with HPV-associated anogenital cancer. Sequences were derived from blood, sampled from a patient who underwent chemoradiotherapy. The CDR3 DNA follows: TGTGCCAGCGTCTCACCGCCTCAAGTTGTCCTGACTTTC. Protein product: CASVSPPQVVLTF.